This TCR beta chain was found in a study of cytomegalovirus exposure and HLA in healthy donors. Study summary: The Caucasian-associated ancestry cluster contained about 80% of the approximately 420 genotyped donors.

Concerning this clone itself: Its antigen remains unidentified.

V was shortened by 8 bases and J by 8 bases, with 18 bases between the two germline ends. The CDR3 is 13 amino acids. Germline V gives CDR1 GTSNPN, CDR2 SVGIG (reference sequence). PCR primers comprised 60 Vbeta and 13 Jbeta primers. The assay was immunoSEQ multiplex PCR, and TCRdb's table has in-frame clones only and misses some. The sample records approximately 97,000 clones, 81% being singletons. Overall study results and limits: Reports credit the classifier with highly specific, highly sensitive diagnosis of cytomegalovirus status. Information on immune exposure was restricted to one variable (CMV serostatus).

This chain uses TRBV30 with TRBJ1-4; D possibly corresponds to TRBD1 (6 bases). The TCR was taken from a woman in her 70s in good health and CMV-seropositive. Sequencing was performed on PBMCs. This CDR3 reads CARGGGAEEKLFF. The CDR3 region has the DNA TGTGCCCGCGGGGGGGGCGCGGAAGAAAAACTGTTTTTT. The variable domain in full, completed from reference TRBV30 and TRBJ1-4, reads SQTIHQWPATLVQPVGSPLSLECTVEGTSNPNLYWYRQAAGRGLQLLFYSVGIGQISSEVPQNLSASRPQDRQFILSSKKLLLSDSGFYLCARGGGAEEKLFFGSGTQLSVL.